This is a list of T cell receptor beta chains from one sample in a study of cytomegalovirus exposure and HLA in healthy donors. The protocol was immunoSEQ multiplex PCR, while the TCRdb copy is restricted to in-frame clones and leaves out a portion. The table shows around 110,000 clones, with roughly 80% occurring only once. Sequencing used PBMCs. The origin of the receptors is a man aged 35-49 years in good health and CMV-seronegative. Both conserved end residues are part of each CDR3. A D gene is named only where the DNA matches it firmly. Size is stated for part of the rows, as once, few or many counts, or as a class when the clone is expanded.

J,length,D,V,size,CDR3,DNA
TRBJ2-5,15,TRBD2,TRBV4-1,-,CASSQVGGGAETQYF,TGCGCCAGCAGCCAAGTTGGCGGGGGGGCAGAGACCCAGTACTTC
TRBJ2-2,15,TRBD1,TRBV2,-,CASSDYDRGAGELFF,TGTGCCAGCAGTGACTATGACAGGGGGGCCGGGGAGCTGTTTTTT
TRBJ1-6,16,TRBD1,TRBV2,-,CASSWDSPSYNSPLHF,TGTGCCAGCAGTTGGGACAGTCCCTCCTATAATTCACCCCTCCACTTT
TRBJ2-5,14,TRBD1,TRBV18,-,CASSPDRGGETQYF,TGTGCCAGCTCACCGGACAGGGGAGGAGAGACCCAGTACTTC
TRBJ2-1,15,TRBD1,TRBV2,medium-sized,CASRDRGLAYNEQFF,TGTGCCAGCAGGGACAGGGGGCTAGCGTACAATGAGCAGTTCTTC
TRBJ1-5,15,-,TRBV18,-,CASSATGTNNQPQHF,TGTGCCAGCTCTGCGACAGGCACAAACAATCAGCCCCAGCATTTT
TRBJ1-5,13,-,TRBV12-5,-,CASGLDGSQPQHF,TGTGCTAGTGGTTTAGACGGGAGTCAGCCCCAGCATTTT
TRBJ2-5,15,-,TRBV7-6,once,CASSTQQGSRETQYF,TGTGCCAGCAGCACCCAACAGGGTAGCCGGGAGACCCAGTACTTC
TRBJ2-7,14,TRBD1,TRBV6-5,-,CASSTGGGSYEQYF,TGTGCCAGCAGTACAGGGGGCGGCTCCTACGAGCAGTACTTC
TRBJ1-5,15,TRBD1,TRBV7-9,-,CASSLGQGRNQPQHF,TGTGCCAGCAGCCTGGGACAGGGTAGGAATCAGCCCCAGCATTTT
TRBJ2-7,14,-,TRBV6-1,-,CASSELWSSYEQYF,TGTGCCAGCAGTGAACTGTGGAGCTCCTACGAGCAGTACTTC
TRBJ2-7,12,-,TRBV2,-,CASSIQGYEQYF,TGTGCCAGCAGTATACAGGGCTACGAGCAGTACTTC
TRBJ1-1,16,TRBD1,TRBV11-2,-,CASSIGRGPVDTEAFF,TGTGCCAGCAGCATTGGTAGGGGGCCCGTGGACACTGAAGCTTTCTTT
TRBJ1-1,14,-,TRBV6-1,few,CASSAETVNTEAFF,TGTGCCAGCAGTGCCGAGACAGTGAACACTGAAGCTTTCTTT
TRBJ1-5,17,-,TRBV5-8,-,CASSLGASSYSNQPQHF,TGTGCCAGCAGCTTAGGTGCCAGTAGCTATAGCAATCAGCCCCAGCATTTT
TRBJ1-1,15,-,TRBV7-2,-,CASSFQTGRNTEAFF,TGTGCCAGCAGCTTTCAAACAGGGAGGAACACTGAAGCTTTCTTT
TRBJ1-2,15,TRBD1,TRBV6-5,-,CASSSWTGGNYGYTF,TGTGCCAGCAGTTCGTGGACAGGGGGGAACTATGGCTACACCTTC
TRBJ1-1,15,-,TRBV5-1,-,CASSLVGGIDTEAFF,TGCGCCAGCAGCTTGGTTGGGGGGATTGACACTGAAGCTTTCTTT
TRBJ1-2,13,-,TRBV6-5,-,CASRERGSYGYTF,TGTGCCAGCAGAGAACGAGGCTCCTATGGCTACACCTTC
TRBJ1-2,15,TRBD1,TRBV5-6,-,CASSFRDRDSLGYTF,TGTGCCAGCAGCTTCAGGGACAGGGACTCCCTTGGCTACACCTTC